The text below deals with one T cell receptor (beta chain). Its target is not known. Sequenced by immunoSEQ multiplex PCR; TCRdb stores in-frame clones only, minus some. The table lists 150,000 to 200,000 clones, 80% to 90% of them singletons. Losses at the gene ends were 4 bases for V and 6 bases for J; bases not matched to a gene: 10. This CDR3 region has 15 residues. The germline V gene encodes CDR1 SGHNT and CDR2 YYREEE (reference sequence). These data are taken from a study of cytomegalovirus exposure and HLA in healthy donors. Study-wide background: A later analysis reported the same platform for the roughly 120 validation repertoires and the roughly 670 first-cohort repertoires.

Findings and limits, study-wide: Researchers reported that a few CMV-associated chains were confirmed in vitro as CMV antigen-specific. The dataset shows that most TCR sequences were rare, while some public TCRs occurred in many donors. The study recorded 164 TCR beta chains that were cytomegalovirus-associated.

Material for sequencing was PBMCs. The receptor was isolated from a woman in her 30s in good health and CMV-seronegative. The J gene is TRBJ2-7, the V gene TRBV5-4; 10 bases map to TRBD1. The CDR3 loop reads CASSGTRDRGPEQYF. Here the CDR3 DNA reads TGTGCCAGCAGCGGGACCCGGGACAGGGGTCCCGAGCAGTACTTC.